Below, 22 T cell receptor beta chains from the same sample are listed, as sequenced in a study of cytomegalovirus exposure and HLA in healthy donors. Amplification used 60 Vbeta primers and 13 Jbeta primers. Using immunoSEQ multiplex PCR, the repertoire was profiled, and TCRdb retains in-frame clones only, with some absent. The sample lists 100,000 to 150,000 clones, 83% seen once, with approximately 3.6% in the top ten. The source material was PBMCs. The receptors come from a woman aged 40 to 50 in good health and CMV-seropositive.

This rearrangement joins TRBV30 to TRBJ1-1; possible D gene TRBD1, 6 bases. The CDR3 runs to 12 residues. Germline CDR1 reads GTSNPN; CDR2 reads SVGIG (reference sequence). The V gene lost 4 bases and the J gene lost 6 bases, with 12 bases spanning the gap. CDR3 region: CAWTRDIAEAFF. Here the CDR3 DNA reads TGTGCCTGGACCCGGGACATCGCTGAAGCTTTCTTT.

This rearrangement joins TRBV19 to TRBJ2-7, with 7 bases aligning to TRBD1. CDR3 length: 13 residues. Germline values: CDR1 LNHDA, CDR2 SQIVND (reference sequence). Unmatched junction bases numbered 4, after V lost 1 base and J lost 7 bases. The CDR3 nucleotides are TGTGCCAGTAGTATAGGGTACAGGGGTGAGCAGTACTTC. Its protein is CASSIGYRGEQYF.

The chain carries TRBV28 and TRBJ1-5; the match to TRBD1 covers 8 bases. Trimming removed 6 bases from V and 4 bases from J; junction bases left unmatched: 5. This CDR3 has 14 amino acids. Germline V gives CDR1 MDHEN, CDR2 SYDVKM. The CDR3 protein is CASSHRTGNQPQHF. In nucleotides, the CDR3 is TGTGCCAGCAGCCATCGGACAGGGAATCAGCCCCAGCATTTT.

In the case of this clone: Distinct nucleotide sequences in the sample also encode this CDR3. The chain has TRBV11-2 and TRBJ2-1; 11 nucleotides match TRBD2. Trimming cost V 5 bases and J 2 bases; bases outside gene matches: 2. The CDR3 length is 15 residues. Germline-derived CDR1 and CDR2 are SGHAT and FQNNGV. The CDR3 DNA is TGTGCCAGCAGCAGACTAGCGGGGACCTACAATGAGCAGTTCTTC. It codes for CASSRLAGTYNEQFF. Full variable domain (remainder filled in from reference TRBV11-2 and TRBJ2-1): EAGVAQSPRYKIIEKRQSVAFWCNPISGHATLYWYQQILGQGPKLLIQFQNNGVVDDSQLPKDRFSAERLKGVDSTLKIQPAKLEDSAVYLCASSRLAGTYNEQFFGPGTRLTVL.

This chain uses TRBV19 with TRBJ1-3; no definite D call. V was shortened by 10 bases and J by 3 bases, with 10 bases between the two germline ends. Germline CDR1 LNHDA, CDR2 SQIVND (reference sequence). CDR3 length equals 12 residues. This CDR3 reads CATKTGGNTIYF. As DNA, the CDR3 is TGTGCCACAAAGACGGGTGGAAACACCATATATTTT.

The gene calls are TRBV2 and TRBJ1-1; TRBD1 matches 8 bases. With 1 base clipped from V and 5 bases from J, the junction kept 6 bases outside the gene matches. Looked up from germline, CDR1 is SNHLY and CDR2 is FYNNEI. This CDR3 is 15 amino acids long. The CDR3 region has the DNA TGTGCCAGCAGTGAAGGTGGACAGGGAGTTACTGAAGCTTTCTTT. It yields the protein CASSEGGQGVTEAFF.

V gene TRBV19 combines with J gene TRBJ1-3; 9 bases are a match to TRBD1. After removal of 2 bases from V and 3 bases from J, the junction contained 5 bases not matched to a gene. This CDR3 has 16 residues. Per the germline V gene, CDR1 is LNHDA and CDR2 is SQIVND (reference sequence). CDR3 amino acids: CASSIPDRGGGNTIYF. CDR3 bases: TGTGCCAGTAGTATACCGGACAGGGGCGGTGGAAACACCATATATTTT.

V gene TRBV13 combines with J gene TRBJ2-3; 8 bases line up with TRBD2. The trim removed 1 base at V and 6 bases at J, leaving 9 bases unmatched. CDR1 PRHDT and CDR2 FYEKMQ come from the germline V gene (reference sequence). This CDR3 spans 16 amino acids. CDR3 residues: CASSLAGTRVYDTQYF. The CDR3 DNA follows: TGTGCCAGCAGCTTAGCCGGGACTAGGGTTTATGATACGCAGTATTTT.

The CDR3 reads CASSIDSQGSYGYTF. The CDR3 DNA is TGTGCCAGTAGTATAGATTCTCAGGGGAGCTATGGCTACACCTTC. V is TRBV19 and J is TRBJ1-2, with a possible D match to TRBD1 (6 bases). The CDR3 length is 15 residues. Germline loops: CDR1 LNHDA, CDR2 SQIVND (reference sequence). V was pared by 0 bases and J by 4 bases, with 12 bases between.

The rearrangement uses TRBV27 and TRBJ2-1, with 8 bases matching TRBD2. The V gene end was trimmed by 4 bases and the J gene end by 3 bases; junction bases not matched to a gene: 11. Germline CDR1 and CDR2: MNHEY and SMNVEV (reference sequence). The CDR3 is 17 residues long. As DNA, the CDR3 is TGTGCCAGCAGTTCACCGGGACTAGTTTTGGGCTACAATGAGCAGTTCTTC. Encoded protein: CASSSPGLVLGYNEQFF.

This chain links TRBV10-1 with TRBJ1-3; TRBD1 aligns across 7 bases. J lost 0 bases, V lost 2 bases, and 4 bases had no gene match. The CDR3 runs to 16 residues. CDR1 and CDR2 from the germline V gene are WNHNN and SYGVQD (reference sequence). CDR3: CASSERTGGSGNTIYF. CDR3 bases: TGCGCCAGCAGTGAGAGGACAGGCGGCTCTGGAAACACCATATATTTT.

The CDR3 reads CASSDPPFSEQYF. The CDR3 region has the DNA TGTGCCAGCAGTGACCCCCCGTTTTCCGAGCAGTACTTC. This chain joins TRBV6-1 and TRBJ2-7; no clear D. Germline CDR1 is MNHNS and CDR2 is SASEGT. Between the trimmed V and J ends, which lost 3 bases and 6 bases, there was a span of 12 bases. The CDR3 is 13 amino acids.

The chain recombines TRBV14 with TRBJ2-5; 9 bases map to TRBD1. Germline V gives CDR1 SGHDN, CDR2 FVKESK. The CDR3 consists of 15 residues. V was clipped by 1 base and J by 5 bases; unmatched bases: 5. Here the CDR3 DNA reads TGTGCCAGCAGCCAAGGGGACAGGGTGTGGGAGACCCAGTACTTC. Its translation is CASSQGDRVWETQYF.

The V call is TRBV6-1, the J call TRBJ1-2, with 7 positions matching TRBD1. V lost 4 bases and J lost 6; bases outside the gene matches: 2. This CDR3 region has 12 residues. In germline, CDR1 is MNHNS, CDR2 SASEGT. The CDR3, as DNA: TGTGCCAGCAGTGGAACAGGGGATGGCTACACCTTC. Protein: CASSGTGDGYTF.

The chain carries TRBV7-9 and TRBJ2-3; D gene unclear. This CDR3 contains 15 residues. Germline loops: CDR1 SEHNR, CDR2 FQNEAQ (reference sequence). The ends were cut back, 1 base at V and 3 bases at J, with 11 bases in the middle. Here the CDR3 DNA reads TGTGCCAGCAGCTTAGGACTCGGCAGTACAGATACGCAGTATTTT. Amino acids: CASSLGLGSTDTQYF.

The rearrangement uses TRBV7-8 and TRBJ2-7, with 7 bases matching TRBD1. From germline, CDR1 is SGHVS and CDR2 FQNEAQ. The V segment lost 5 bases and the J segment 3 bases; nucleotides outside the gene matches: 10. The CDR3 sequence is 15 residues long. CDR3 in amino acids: CASSPGTDSFYEQYF. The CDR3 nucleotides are TGTGCCAGCAGCCCTGGGACAGATTCCTTCTACGAGCAGTACTTC.

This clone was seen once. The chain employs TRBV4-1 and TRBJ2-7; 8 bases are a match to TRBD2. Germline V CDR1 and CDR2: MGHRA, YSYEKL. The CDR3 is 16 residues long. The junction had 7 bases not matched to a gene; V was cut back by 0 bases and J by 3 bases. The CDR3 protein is CASSQERLAPFYEQYF. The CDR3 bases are TGCGCCAGCAGCCAAGAACGACTAGCGCCCTTCTACGAGCAGTACTTC.

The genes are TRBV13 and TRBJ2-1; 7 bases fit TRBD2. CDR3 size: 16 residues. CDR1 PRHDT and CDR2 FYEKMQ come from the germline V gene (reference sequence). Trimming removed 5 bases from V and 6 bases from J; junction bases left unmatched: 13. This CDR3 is CASSAGGAGVINEQFF. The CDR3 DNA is TGTGCCAGCAGCGCTGGCGGGGCGGGAGTTATCAATGAGCAGTTCTTC.

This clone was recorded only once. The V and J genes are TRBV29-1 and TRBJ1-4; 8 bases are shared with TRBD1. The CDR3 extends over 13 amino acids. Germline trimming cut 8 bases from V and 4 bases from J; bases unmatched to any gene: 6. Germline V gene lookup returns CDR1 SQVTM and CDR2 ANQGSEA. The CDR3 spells CSTQGAGNEKLFF. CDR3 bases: TGCAGCACTCAGGGGGCTGGTAATGAAAAACTGTTTTTT.

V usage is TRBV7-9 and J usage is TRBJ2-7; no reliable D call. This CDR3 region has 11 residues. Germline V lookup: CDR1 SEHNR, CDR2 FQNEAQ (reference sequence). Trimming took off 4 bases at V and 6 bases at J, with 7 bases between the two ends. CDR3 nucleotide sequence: TGTGCCAGCAGCTCTACGCCCGAGCAGTACTTC. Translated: CASSSTPEQYF.

The CDR3, as DNA: TGTGCCAGCAGTCCAGGGGGCCAACAAGAGACCCAGTACTTC. Its protein is CASSPGGQQETQYF. The genes are TRBV6-4 and TRBJ2-5; 8 bases map to TRBD1. The CDR3 contains 14 residues. The V gene's germline CDR1 is MRHNA and CDR2 SNTAGT. V dropped 5 bases and J dropped 2; count of bases not matched to a gene: 4.

Here the CDR3 reads CASSLGGRHITDTQYF. Here the CDR3 DNA reads TGTGCCAGCAGTTTAGGAGGGAGGCATATCACAGATACGCAGTATTTT. This rearrangement joins TRBV27 to TRBJ2-3; D possibly corresponds to TRBD2 (6 bases). V was pared by 2 bases and J by 2 bases, with 14 bases between. Germline CDR1 MNHEY, CDR2 SMNVEV (reference sequence). The CDR3 sequence is 16 residues long.